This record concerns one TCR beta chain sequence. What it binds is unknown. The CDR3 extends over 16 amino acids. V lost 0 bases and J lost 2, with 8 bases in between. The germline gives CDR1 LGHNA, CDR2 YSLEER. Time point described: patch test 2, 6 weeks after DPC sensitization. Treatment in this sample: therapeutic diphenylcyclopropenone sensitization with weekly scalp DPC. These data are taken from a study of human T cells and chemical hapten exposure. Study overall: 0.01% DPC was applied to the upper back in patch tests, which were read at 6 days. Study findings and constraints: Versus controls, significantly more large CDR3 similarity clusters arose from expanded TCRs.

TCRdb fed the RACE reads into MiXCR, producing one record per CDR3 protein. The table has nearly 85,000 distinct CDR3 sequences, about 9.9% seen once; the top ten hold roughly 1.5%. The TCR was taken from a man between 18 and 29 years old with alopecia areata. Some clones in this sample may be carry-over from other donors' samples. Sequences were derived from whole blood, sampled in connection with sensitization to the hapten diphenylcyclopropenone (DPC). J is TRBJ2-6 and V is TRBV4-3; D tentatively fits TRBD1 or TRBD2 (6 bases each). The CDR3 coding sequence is TGCGCCAGCAGCCAAGATAGGGGGGCTGGGGCCAACGTCCTGACTTTC. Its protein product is CASSQDRGAGANVLTF.